Below are 4 T cell receptor beta chains sequenced from a single sample in a study of T cell repertoires in cytomegalovirus infection. TCRdb called the reads again in MiXCR, with one record for every CDR3 protein. The sample consists of 490,000 or so distinct CDR3 sequences, roughly 12% of them appearing once. The specimen was PBMCs. Receptor source: a human donor in good health (CMV status not recorded). Some clones in this sample may be carry-over from other donors' samples.

The chain has TRBV12-3 or TRBV12-4 and TRBJ2-7, with TRBD1 identical over 10 bases. The CDR3 is 14 residues long. The V gene end was trimmed by 7 bases and the J gene end by 6 bases; junction bases not matched to a gene: 9. This CDR3 is CASTSGDRGSEQYF. The DNA for the CDR3 is TGTGCCAGCACCTCCGGGGACAGGGGAAGCGAGCAGTACTTC.

The chain recombines TRBV11-3 with TRBJ2-3; 11 bases are shared with TRBD2. The CDR3 runs to 15 residues. Losses at the gene ends were 6 bases for V and 4 bases for J; bases not matched to a gene: 6. The germline gives CDR1 SGHNT, CDR2 YENEEA. CDR3 sequence reads: CASSPPGLAADTQYF. The CDR3, as DNA: TGTGCCAGCAGTCCTCCGGGACTAGCGGCAGATACGCAGTATTTT. The variable domain in full, with the rest retrieved from reference TRBV11-3 and TRBJ2-3, is EAGVVQSPRYKIIEKKQPVAFWCNPISGHNTLYWYLQNLGQGPELLIRYENEEAVDDSQLPKDRFSAERLKGVDSTLKIQPAELGDSAVYLCASSPPGLAADTQYFGPGTRLTVL.

This clonotype was seen at least ten times. This chain connects TRBV12-3 or TRBV12-4 to TRBJ1-4; the D is unclear. The CDR3 sequence is 14 residues long. The germline V and J ends were trimmed by 6 bases and 8 bases, with 16 bases remaining between them. CDR3 nucleotide sequence: TGTGCCAGCAGGAGCCGACCGGCAGGCGAAAAACTGTTTTTT. The encoded protein is CASRSRPAGEKLFF.

This clonotype was observed at least ten times. J is TRBJ2-1 and V is TRBV7-8, with 8 nucleotides matching TRBD2. The length of the CDR3 is 18 residues. Germline lookup yields CDR1 SGHVS and CDR2 FQNEAQ. The V and J ends lost 5 bases and 2 bases, in that order; junction bases with no gene match: 14. In DNA, the CDR3 is TGTGCCAGCAGCGCACGGCGCGGGGGGCGAGTCCCCTACAATGAGCAGTTCTTC. It yields the protein CASSARRGGRVPYNEQFF. The full variable domain, in which reference TRBV7-8 and TRBJ2-1 provide the parts outside the CDR3, is GAGVSQSPRYKVAKRGQDVALRCDPISGHVSLFWYQQALGQGPEFLTYFQNEAQLDKSGLPSDRFFAERPEGSVSTLKIQRTQQEDSAVYLCASSARRGGRVPYNEQFFGPGTRLTVL.